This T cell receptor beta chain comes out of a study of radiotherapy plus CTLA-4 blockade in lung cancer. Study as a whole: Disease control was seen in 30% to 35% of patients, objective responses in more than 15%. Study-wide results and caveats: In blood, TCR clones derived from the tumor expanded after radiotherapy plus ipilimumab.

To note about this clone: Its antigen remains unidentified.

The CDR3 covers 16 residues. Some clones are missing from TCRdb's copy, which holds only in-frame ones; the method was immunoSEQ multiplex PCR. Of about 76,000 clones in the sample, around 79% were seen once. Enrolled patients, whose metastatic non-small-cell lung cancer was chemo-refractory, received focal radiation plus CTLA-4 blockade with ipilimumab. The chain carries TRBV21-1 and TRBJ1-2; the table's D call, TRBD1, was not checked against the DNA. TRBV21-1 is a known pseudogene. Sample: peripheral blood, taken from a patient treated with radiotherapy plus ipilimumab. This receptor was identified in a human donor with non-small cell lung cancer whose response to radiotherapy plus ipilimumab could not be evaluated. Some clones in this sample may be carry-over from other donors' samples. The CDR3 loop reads CASSLPAGDKLYGYTF. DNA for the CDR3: TGTGCCAGCAGCCTACCGGCAGGGGACAAACTCTATGGCTACACCTTC.